This note documents a single T cell receptor (beta chain) sequence. Participants came from 20 to 25 US areas, aged roughly 18 to 90 years. This specimen comes from a study of blood T cell repertoires in COVID-19. Authors' processing steps: Amplified reference gene primers provided the basis for estimating nucleated cell counts. This table comes from immunoSEQ multiplex PCR, and its TCRdb copy is limited to in-frame clones, with some not included. D and trimming were read from the DNA, whereas the V and J calls and clone size are those reported in that table. Of a few hundred thousand clones detected, approximately 86% appear once; the ten largest clones hold 3.5% to 5.5%. This CDR3 comprises 16 residues. Germline CDR1 reads MNHNS; CDR2 reads SASEGT. After removal of 2 bases from V and 0 bases from J, the junction contained 4 bases not matched to a gene.

This TCR was recovered from a young woman who had been exposed to COVID-19. The chain employs TRBV6-1 and TRBJ1-2; TRBD1 matches 9 bases. Sequenced input: PBMCs or T cells enriched from blood (not recorded which). DNA of the CDR3: TGTGCCAGCAGTGAATGGGGACAGGGATCTAACTATGGCTACACCTTC. Amino acid sequence: CASSEWGQGSNYGYTF.